The clone carrying this TCR beta chain has only a few counts. The antigen remains unidentified. TCRdb used MiXCR to reprocess the 5' RACE reads, holding one entry per CDR3 protein. The sample yields fewer than 50,000 distinct CDR3 sequences, 12% seen once. This sample stems from a study of T-cell memory formation after mild COVID-19. Study in general: TCR clusters were mostly donor specific. Points from the study as a whole: Mainly in CM and EM were contracting CD4+ clones; CD8+ were in EMRA. Specificity for SARS-CoV-2 was not confirmed among the second-wave clones peaking on day 37. Cross-reactive memory apparently joined, as some responding clones appeared in pre-infection memory.

Specimen: PBMCs or a T cell subset sorted from them (not recorded which). This TCR was sampled from a man between 18 and 29 years old who had mild COVID-19 (a few samples of this study predate the infection). Cell type and time point are not known.

CDR3 nucleotides: TGTGCCAGCAGTCAGTCCGACTTCTACAATGAGCAGTTCTTC. This encodes CASSQSDFYNEQFF. The rearrangement links TRBV25-1 to TRBJ2-1; D gene unclear. In germline, CDR1 is MGHDK, CDR2 SYGVNS. The CDR3 extends over 14 amino acids. V lost 5 bases to trimming and J lost 3 bases, with 11 bases between them.